This note documents a single T cell receptor (beta chain) sequence. Its antigen is not identified. The sample belongs to a study of OX40 agonist ivuxolimab in advanced cancers. Overall study results and limits: Both CD4+ and CD8+ T cell populations in blood had undergone clonal expansion by week 6 at 0.1 to 3.0 mg/kg. Undetermined was the antigen specificity of the expanded peripheral T cells. People who partly responded at 0.1-3.0 mg/kg had some of the least clonal expansion seen. On average, a greater number of expanded clones characterised CD8+ T cells relative to CD4+.

Here immunoSEQ multiplex PCR was the method, and the copy in TCRdb shows in-frame clones only, minus some. The table lists about 75,000 clones, about 92% of them singletons. The CDR3 consists of 13 residues. V was clipped by 5 bases and J by 0 bases, with 5 bases between them. The germline gives CDR1 SGHAT, CDR2 FQNNGV. Specimen: CD4+ or CD8+ T cells sorted from blood, collected in a trial of the OX40 agonist ivuxolimab. The sequence came from an adult with an advanced solid tumor such as melanoma, head and neck, liver or kidney cancer. This chain links TRBV11-2 with TRBJ2-1; no firm D call. CDR3 bases: TGTGCCAGCAGCCCAGCCTCCTACAATGAGCAGTTCTTC. Translation: CASSPASYNEQFF.